This TCR beta chain was identified during a study of CD4 T cells in relation to SARS-CoV-2 and coronaviruses. Libraries were prepared by immunoSEQ multiplex PCR; TCRdb keeps only in-frame clonotypes and omits some of them. The sample records about 70,000 clones, around 87% being singletons. Unexposed donor CD4+ T cells date from about 2010-2019, before the COVID-19 pandemic. Naive and memory CD4+ T cells came from enriched cryopreserved PBMCs. The CDR3 is 16 residues long. Trimming at V came to 1 base and at J to 0 bases, leaving 5 bases not matched to a gene. Germline V gene sequence: CDR1 SGHTA, CDR2 FQGNSA.

The TCR was taken from a human donor in good health. Sequenced: memory CD4+ T cells from PBMCs. The V call is TRBV7-2, the J call TRBJ2-7; TRBD1 agrees at 8 bases. The DNA of the CDR3 is TGTGCCAGCAGCTTAGGCCGGGACAGGAGCTCCTACGAGCAGTACTTC. It codes for CASSLGRDRSSYEQYF.